The source of this T cell receptor (beta chain) is a study of T cells in Graves' hyperthyroidism and ophthalmopathy. Findings and limits, study-wide: Most thyroid clonotypes with frequency above 0.001 were detected in blood.

This clonotype showed up many times. Its antigen is still unknown. Amplified TCR beta CDR3 regions came from RNA transcripts. The study used the HTBI primer set for a first-round RT-PCR of the TCR CDR3. From the multiplex PCR reads, TCRdb called clonotypes with MiXCR, one entry per CDR3 protein. The sample shows roughly 380,000 distinct CDR3 sequences, approximately 15% of them seen only once. From germline, CDR1 is SNHLY and CDR2 FYNNEI. V was cut by 7 bases and J by 0 bases, with 7 bases left in between. CDR3 length equals 14 residues. No progression to ophthalmopathy during 18 months of follow-up defined stable disease. Uncontrolled infection, other autoimmune disease, pregnancy and lactation each barred patients from inclusion.

This TCR was recovered from a woman between 18 and 30 years old with Graves' hyperthyroidism. The chain carries TRBV2 and TRBJ2-6, with no clear D. Sequencing was done on a sample of blood. In DNA form, the CDR3 reads TGTGCCAGCATCACATACTCTGGGGCCAACGTCCTGACTTTC. It specifies CASITYSGANVLTF.